The T cell receptor (beta chain) under discussion was sequenced for a study of T cells expressing NK-cell markers. Study overall: Seven donors tested HCMV-seropositive and one tested seronegative among the eight sequenced.

No DNA is given; TCRdb re-called the 5' RACE reads and lists each CDR3 protein once. In all, the sample yields 350,000 to 500,000 distinct CDR3 sequences. This CDR3 region has 11 residues. Findings and caveats of the study: The HCMV specificity of the expanded NKG2C+ T cell clones stayed unresolved. Over 5 donors carried dominant NKG2C+ clonotypes that made up roughly 1.0-8% of their CD8+ T cells.

Of note for this clonotype: Its antigen is not known.

The chain has TRBV12-3 or TRBV12-4 and TRBJ2-1; with no DNA, the TCRdb D assignment of TRBD1 cannot be verified. Sequencing was performed on blood T cells: a sorted CD56 or NKG2C T cell subset, CD4+ or CD8+ T cells, or bulk PBMC T cells (not recorded which). The source is a woman aged 18 to 75 in good health. CDR3 loop: CASGGVNEQFF.